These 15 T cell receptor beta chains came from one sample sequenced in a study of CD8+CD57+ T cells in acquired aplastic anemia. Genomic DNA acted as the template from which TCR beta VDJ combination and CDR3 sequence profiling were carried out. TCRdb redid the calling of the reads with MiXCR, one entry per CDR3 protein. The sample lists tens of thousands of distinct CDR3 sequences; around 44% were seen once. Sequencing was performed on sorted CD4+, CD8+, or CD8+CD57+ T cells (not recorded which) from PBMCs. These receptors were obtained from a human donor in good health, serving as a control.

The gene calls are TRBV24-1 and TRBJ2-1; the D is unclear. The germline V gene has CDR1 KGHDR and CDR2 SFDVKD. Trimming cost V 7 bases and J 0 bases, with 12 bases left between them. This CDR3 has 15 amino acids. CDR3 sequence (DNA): TGTGCCACCAGCCCGGGCAGGAGCTCCTACAATGAGCAGTTCTTC. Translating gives CATSPGRSSYNEQFF.

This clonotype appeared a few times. Here the CDR3 DNA reads TGTGCCAGCAGTTCCACACAGGGGCCTTCCACTGAAGCTTTCTTT. The encoded protein is CASSSTQGPSTEAFF. This chain connects TRBV25-1 to TRBJ1-1; TRBD1 matches at 7 bases. CDR3 length equals 15 residues. Per the germline V gene, CDR1 is MGHDK and CDR2 is SYGVNS. Trimming cost V 5 bases and J 4 bases; bases outside gene matches: 10.

The CDR3 region has the DNA TGTGCCAGCAGTGAAGAGGACGGGGGAGGTAGGACCCTCCACTTT. Protein product: CASSEEDGGGRTLHF. The rearrangement joins TRBV6-1 to TRBJ1-6, with D possibly being TRBD1 (5 bases). The CDR3 consists of 15 residues. The V gene lost 1 base and the J gene lost 14 bases, with 18 bases spanning the gap. CDR1 is MNHNS and CDR2 is SASEGT in the germline V gene.

The CDR3 coding sequence is TGCAGCGTTGACGATGGCTACACCTTC. Protein product: CSVDDGYTF. The rearrangement uses TRBV29-1 and TRBJ1-2; D is unresolved. Trimming stripped 3 bases from V and 6 bases from J, with 2 bases between. CDR1 is SQVTM and CDR2 is ANQGSEA in the germline V gene. The CDR3 has 9 residues.

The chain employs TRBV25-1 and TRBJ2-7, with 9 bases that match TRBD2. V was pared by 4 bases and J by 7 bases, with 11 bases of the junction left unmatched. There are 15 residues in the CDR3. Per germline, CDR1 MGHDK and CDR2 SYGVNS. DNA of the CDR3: TGTGCCAGCAGTGCCCTAGCGGGATTGGGCTATGAGCAGTACTTC. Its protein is CASSALAGLGYEQYF.

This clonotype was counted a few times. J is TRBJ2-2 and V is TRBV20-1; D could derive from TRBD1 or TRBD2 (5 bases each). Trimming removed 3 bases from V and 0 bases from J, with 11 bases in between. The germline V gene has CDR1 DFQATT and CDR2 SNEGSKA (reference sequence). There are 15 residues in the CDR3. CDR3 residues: CSASKGRANTGELFF. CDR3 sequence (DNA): TGCAGTGCTAGTAAGGGACGGGCGAACACCGGGGAGCTGTTTTTT.

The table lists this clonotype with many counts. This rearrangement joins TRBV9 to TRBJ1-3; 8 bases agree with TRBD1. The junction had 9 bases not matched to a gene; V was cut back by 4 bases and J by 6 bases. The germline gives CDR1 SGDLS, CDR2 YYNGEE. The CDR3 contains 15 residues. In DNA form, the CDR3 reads TGTGCCAGCAGCAGACCCGGACAGGGCTTAAACACCATATATTTT. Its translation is CASSRPGQGLNTIYF. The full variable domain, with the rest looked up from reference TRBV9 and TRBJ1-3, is DSGVTQTPKHLITATGQRVTLRCSPRSGDLSVYWYQQSLDQGLQFLIQYYNGEERAKGNILERFSAQQFPDLHSELNLSSLELGDSALYFCASSRPGQGLNTIYFGEGSWLTVV.

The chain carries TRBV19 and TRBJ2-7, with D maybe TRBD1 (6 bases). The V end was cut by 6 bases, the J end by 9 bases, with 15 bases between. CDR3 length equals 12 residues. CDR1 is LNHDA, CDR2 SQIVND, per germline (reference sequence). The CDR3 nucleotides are TGTGCCAGTAGCGGAATGCAGGGGTGGCAGTACTTC. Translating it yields CASSGMQGWQYF.

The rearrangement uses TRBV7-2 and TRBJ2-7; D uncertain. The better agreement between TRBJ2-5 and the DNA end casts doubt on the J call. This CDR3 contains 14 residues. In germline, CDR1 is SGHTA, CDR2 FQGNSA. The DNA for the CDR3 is TGTGCCAGCAGCTTATCGTTGGCAGCAGAGACCCAGTACTTC. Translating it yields CASSLSLAAETQYF.

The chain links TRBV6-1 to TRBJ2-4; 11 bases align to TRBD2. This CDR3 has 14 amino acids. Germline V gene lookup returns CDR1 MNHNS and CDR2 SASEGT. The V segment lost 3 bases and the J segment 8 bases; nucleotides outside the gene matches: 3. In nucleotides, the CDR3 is TGTGCCAGCAGTGAGGGACTAGCGGAGGACATTCAGTACTTC. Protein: CASSEGLAEDIQYF.

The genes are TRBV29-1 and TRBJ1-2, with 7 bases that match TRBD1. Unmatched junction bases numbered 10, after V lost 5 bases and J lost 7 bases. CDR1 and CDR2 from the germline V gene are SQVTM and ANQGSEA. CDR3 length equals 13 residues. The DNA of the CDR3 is TGCAGCGTTTATCCCGACAGGGTTGCTGGCTACACCTTC. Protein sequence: CSVYPDRVAGYTF.

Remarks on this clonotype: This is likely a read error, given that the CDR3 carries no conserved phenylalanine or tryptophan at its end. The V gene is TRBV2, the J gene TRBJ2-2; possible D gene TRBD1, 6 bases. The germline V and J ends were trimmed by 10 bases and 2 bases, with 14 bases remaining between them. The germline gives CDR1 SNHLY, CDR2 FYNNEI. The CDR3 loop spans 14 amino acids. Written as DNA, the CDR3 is TGTGCCATTGCAGGACAGCGTAACACCGGGGAGCTGTTTCTT. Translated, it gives CAIAGQRNTGELFL.

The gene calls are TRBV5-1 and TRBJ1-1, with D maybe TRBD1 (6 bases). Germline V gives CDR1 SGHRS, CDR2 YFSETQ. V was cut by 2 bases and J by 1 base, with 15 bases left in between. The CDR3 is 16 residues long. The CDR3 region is CASSLGQIIENTEAFF. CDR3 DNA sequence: TGCGCCAGCAGCTTAGGACAGATTATAGAGAACACTGAAGCTTTCTTT.

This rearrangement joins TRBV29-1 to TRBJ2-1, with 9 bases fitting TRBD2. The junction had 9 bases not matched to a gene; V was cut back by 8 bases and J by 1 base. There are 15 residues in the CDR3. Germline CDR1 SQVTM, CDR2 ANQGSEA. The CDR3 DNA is TGCAGCCGGTCAGGACTAGCGACTTCCTACAATGAGCAGTTCTTC. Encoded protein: CSRSGLATSYNEQFF.

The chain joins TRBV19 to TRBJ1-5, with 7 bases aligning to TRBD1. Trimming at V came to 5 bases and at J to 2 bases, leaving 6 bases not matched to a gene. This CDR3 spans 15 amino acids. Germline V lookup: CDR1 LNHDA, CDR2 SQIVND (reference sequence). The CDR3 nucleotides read TGTGCCAGTAGTGGGACAGTGGAAGGCAATCAGCCCCAGCATTTT. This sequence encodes CASSGTVEGNQPQHF.